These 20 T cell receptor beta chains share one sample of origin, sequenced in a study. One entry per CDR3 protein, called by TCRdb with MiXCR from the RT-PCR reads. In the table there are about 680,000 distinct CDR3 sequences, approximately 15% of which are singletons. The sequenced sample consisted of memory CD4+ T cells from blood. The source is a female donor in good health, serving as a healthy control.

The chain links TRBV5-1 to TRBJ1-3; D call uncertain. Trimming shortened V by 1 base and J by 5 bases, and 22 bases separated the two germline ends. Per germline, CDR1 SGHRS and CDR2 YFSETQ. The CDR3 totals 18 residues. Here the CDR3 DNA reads TGCGCCAGCAGCTTGATAGTTTGGATCACCCCGACTAGAAACACCATATATTTT. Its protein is CASSLIVWITPTRNTIYF.

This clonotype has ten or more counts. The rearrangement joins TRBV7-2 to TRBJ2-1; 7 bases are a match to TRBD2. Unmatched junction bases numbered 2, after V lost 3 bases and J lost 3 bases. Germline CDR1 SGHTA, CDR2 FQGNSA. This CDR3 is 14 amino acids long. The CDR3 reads CASSFSSGYNEQFF. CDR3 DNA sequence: TGTGCCAGCAGCTTCTCTAGCGGCTACAATGAGCAGTTCTTC.

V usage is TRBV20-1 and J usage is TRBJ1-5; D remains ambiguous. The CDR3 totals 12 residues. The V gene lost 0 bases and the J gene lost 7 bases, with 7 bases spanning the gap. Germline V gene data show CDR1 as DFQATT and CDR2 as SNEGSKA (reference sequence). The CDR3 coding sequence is TGCAGTGCTAGAGATCGGCAACAGCCCCAGCATTTT. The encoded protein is CSARDRQQPQHF.

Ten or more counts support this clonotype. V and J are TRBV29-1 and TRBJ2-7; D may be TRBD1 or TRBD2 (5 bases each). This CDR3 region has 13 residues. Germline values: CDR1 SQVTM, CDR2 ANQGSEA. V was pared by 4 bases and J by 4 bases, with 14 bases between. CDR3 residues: CSVGGVAGYEQYF. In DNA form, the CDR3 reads TGCAGCGTTGGAGGGGTAGCTGGATACGAGCAGTACTTC.

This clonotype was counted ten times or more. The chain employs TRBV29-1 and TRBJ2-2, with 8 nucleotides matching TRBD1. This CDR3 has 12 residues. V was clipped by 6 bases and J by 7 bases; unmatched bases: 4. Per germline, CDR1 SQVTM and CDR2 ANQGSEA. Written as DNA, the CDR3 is TGCAGCGTGGGACAGGTGAACGGGGAGCTGTTTTTT. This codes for CSVGQVNGELFF.

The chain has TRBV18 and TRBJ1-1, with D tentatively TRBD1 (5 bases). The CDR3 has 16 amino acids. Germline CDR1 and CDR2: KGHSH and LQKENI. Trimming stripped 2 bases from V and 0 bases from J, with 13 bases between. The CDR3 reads CASSPSQDFMNTEAFF. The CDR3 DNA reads TGTGCCAGCTCACCATCACAGGATTTCATGAACACTGAAGCTTTCTTT.

The CDR3 nucleotides read TGTGCCAGCAGCCCGGGACGGATCCTCCTCTTTGGCTACACCTTC. Encoded protein: CASSPGRILLFGYTF. The gene calls are TRBV7-8 and TRBJ1-2; a possible D gene is TRBD1 (5 bases). V dropped 5 bases and J dropped 7 bases, with 20 bases sitting between them. From germline, CDR1 is SGHVS and CDR2 FQNEAQ. The CDR3 sequence is 15 residues long.

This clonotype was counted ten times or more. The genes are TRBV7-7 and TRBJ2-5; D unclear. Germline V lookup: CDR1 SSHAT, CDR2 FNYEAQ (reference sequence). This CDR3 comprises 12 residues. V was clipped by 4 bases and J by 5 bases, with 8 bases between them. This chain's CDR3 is CASSSSEETQYF. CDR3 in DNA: TGTGCCAGCAGCTCAAGCGAGGAGACCCAGTACTTC.

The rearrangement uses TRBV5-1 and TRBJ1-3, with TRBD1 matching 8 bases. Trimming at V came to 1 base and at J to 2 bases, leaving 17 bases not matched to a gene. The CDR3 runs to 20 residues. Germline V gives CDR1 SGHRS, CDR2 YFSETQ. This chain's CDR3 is CASSLLNSFRDRSAGNTIYF. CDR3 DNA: TGCGCCAGCAGCTTGCTGAATTCGTTCCGGGACAGGAGCGCTGGAAACACCATATATTTT.

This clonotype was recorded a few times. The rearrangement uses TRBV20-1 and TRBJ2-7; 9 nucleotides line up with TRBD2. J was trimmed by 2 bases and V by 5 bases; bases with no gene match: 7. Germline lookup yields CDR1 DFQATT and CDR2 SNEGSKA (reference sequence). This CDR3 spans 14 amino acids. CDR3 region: CSAATSGHPYEQYF. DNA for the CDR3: TGCAGTGCTGCTACTAGCGGGCACCCCTACGAGCAGTACTTC.

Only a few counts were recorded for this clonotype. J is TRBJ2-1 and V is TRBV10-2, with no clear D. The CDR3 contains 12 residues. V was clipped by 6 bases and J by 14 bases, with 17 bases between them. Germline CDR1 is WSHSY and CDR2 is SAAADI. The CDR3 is CASSDGPASKFF. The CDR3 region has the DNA TGCGCCAGCAGCGACGGGCCGGCATCGAAGTTCTTC.

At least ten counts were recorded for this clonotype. The CDR3 spells CASSGTGSQPQHF. The CDR3 coding sequence is TGTGCCAGCTCGGGGACAGGGAGTCAGCCCCAGCATTTT. J is TRBJ1-5 and V is TRBV5-5, with 9 bases fitting TRBD1. V trimming: 7 bases; J trimming: 6 bases; junction bases outside the gene matches: 5. Germline V gene data show CDR1 as SGHKS and CDR2 as YYEKEE (reference sequence). This CDR3 region has 13 residues.

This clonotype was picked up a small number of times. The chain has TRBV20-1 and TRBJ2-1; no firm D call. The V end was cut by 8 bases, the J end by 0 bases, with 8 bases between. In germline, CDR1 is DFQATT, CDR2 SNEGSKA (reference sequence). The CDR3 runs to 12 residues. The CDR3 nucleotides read TGCAGTACAGCTTCCTCCTACAATGAGCAGTTCTTC. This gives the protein CSTASSYNEQFF.

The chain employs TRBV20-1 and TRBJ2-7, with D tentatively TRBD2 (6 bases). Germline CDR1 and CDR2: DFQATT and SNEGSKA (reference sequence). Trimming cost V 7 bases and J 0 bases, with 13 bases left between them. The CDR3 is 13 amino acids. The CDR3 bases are TGCAGTGTCCATAGCGGCAGCTCCTACGAGCAGTACTTC. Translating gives CSVHSGSSYEQYF.

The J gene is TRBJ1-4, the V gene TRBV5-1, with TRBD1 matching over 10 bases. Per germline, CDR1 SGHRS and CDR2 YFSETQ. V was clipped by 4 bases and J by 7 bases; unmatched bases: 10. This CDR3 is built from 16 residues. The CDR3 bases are TGCGCCAGCAGCCTACGACAGGGGGCACTTAGTGAAAAACTGTTTTTT. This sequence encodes CASSLRQGALSEKLFF. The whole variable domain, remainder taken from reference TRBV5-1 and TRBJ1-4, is KAGVTQTPRYLIKTRGQQVTLSCSPISGHRSVSWYQQTPGQGLQFLFEYFSETQRNKGNFPGRFSGRQFSNSRSEMNVSTLELGDSALYLCASSLRQGALSEKLFFGSGTQLSVL.

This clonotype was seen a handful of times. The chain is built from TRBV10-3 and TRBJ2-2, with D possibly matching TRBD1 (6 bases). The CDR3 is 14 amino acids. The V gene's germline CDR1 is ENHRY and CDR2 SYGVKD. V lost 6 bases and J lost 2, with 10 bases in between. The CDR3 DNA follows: TGTGCCATCAGAAAGGGACAAAACACCGGGGAGCTGTTTTTT. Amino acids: CAIRKGQNTGELFF.

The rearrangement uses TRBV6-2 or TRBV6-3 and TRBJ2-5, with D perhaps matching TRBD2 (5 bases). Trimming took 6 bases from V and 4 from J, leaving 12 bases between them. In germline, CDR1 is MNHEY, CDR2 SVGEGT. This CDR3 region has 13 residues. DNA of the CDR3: TGTGCCAGCAGGGCTAGCTGGGTAGAGACCCAGTACTTC. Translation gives CASRASWVETQYF.

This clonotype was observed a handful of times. CDR3 DNA: TGTGCCAGCAGTTACCGGGGAAGGGAGGGCCGTCTCGAGCAGTACTTC. The encoded protein is CASSYRGREGRLEQYF. The chain employs TRBV6-5 and TRBJ2-7; 7 nucleotides align to TRBD2. CDR1 MNHEY and CDR2 SVGAGI come from the germline V gene. After removal of 2 bases from V and 6 bases from J, the junction contained 13 bases not matched to a gene. This CDR3 is 16 amino acids long.

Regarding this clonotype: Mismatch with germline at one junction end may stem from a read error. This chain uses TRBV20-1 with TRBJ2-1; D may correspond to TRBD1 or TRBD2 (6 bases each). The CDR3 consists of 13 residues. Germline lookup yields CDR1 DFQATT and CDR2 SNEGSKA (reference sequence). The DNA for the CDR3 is TGCAGTGCCAGAGGGGGGACCCGCAATGAGCAGTTCTTC. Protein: CSARGGTRNEQFF.

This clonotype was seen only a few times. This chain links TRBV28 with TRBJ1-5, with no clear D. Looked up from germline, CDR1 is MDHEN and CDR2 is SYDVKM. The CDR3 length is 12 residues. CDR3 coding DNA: TGTGCTTGGCGCGGACCCAATCAGCCCCAGCATTTT. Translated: CAWRGPNQPQHF. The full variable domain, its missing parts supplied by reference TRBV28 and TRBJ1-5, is DVKVTQSSRYLVKRTGEKVFLECVQDMDHENMFWYRQDPGLGLRLIYFSYDVKMKEKGDIPEGYSVSREKKERFSLILESASTNQTSMYLCAWRGPNQPQHFGDGTRLSIL.